The 23 T cell receptor beta chains below all came from one sample that was sequenced in a study of Graves' ophthalmopathy and Graves' hyperthyroidism listed by TCRdb under 2018. For sequencing, an Illumina HiSeq 2000 was employed. For repertoire sequencing, TCR beta CDR3 regions were amplified from RNA transcripts. The first round was an RT-PCR using HTBI primers with the Qiagen OneStep RT-PCR kit, and this first round was followed by a second-round multiplex PCR, then size selection and purification. TCRdb cleaned the public reads at Q25 with fastp, built clones with MiXCR and kept in-frame beta chains. Merged by CDR3 protein, the rows form single entries marked with the most common genes and DNA. This sample comprises about 1.2 million distinct CDR3 sequences, 35% to 40% of them detected only once. The biggest ten clones account for roughly 11% of the sample. Sequencing input: peripheral blood or thyroid tissue (not recorded which). The source is an adult man with Graves' hyperthyroidism.

This chain connects TRBV15 to TRBJ2-7, with 8 bases that match TRBD2. The CDR3 consists of 16 residues. From germline, CDR1 is LNHNV and CDR2 YYDKDF (reference sequence). The J segment lost 5 bases and the V segment lost 1 base, leaving 10 bases of the junction unmatched. CDR3 sequence: CATSRVAGAGGDEQYF. Written as DNA, the CDR3 is TGTGCCACCAGCAGAGTGGCAGGGGCGGGGGGCGACGAGCAGTACTTC.

The V gene is TRBV29-1, the J gene TRBJ2-1, with a weak D call TRBD2 (6 bases). Germline CDR1 is SQVTM and CDR2 is ANQGSEA. The V end lost 1 base, the J end lost 3 bases, and 7 bases lay between the germline ends. This CDR3 has 13 residues. The CDR3 nucleotides are TGCAGCGTTGAAGGGGGACTCTACAATGAGCAGTTCTTC. Residues: CSVEGGLYNEQFF.

This clonotype showed up many times. The chain has TRBV12-3 or TRBV12-4 and TRBJ1-4; D is unclear. V was shortened by 5 bases and J by 2 bases, with 9 bases between the two germline ends. This CDR3 region has 14 residues. DNA of the CDR3: TGTGCCAGCAGTCAAAGGGCGACTAATGAAAAACTGTTTTTT. Translated: CASSQRATNEKLFF.

The count of this clonotype is one. The gene calls are TRBV20-1 and TRBJ1-5; perhaps TRBD1 as D (5 bases). CDR1 and CDR2 from the germline V gene are DFQATT and SNEGSKA (reference sequence). V dropped 5 bases and J dropped 3 bases, with 20 bases sitting between them. The CDR3 extends over 16 amino acids. The CDR3 DNA sequence: TGCAGTGCTGGTCGGGGGGAGTGGGTTACCAATCAGCCCCAGCATTTT. It encodes CSAGRGEWVTNQPQHF.

This clonotype was observed many times. The chain links TRBV9 to TRBJ1-6; 8 nucleotides align to TRBD1. The CDR3 runs 16 residues. Unmatched junction bases numbered 9, after V lost 3 bases and J lost 7 bases. CDR1 is SGDLS, CDR2 YYNGEE, per germline. The CDR3 nucleotides read TGTGCCAGCAGCGCAGAAAGGCCAGGGGGCAATTCACCCCTCCACTTT. This translates into CASSAERPGGNSPLHF. The whole variable domain, remainder taken from reference TRBV9 and TRBJ1-6, is DSGVTQTPKHLITATGQRVTLRCSPRSGDLSVYWYQQSLDQGLQFLIQYYNGEERAKGNILERFSAQQFPDLHSELNLSSLELGDSALYFCASSAERPGGNSPLHFGNGTRLTVT.

The chain recombines TRBV20-1 with TRBJ1-4; D remains ambiguous. With 4 bases removed from V and 8 bases from J, the gap between germline ends came to 14 bases. The germline V gene has CDR1 DFQATT and CDR2 SNEGSKA (reference sequence). The CDR3 runs 13 residues. In DNA, the CDR3 is TGCAGTGCTAAACCCGGTGAGCGCGAAAAACTGTTTTTT. Amino acid sequence: CSAKPGEREKLFF.

This clonotype appeared many times. This chain joins TRBV29-1 and TRBJ2-6; D gene ambiguous. Trimming took 1 base from V and 2 from J, leaving 6 bases between them. In germline, CDR1 is SQVTM, CDR2 ANQGSEA. This CDR3 is built from 14 residues. Here the CDR3 reads CSVEAETGANVLTF. CDR3 DNA sequence: TGCAGCGTTGAAGCAGAAACTGGGGCCAACGTCCTGACTTTC.

V usage is TRBV11-2 and J usage is TRBJ2-7; D might be TRBD1 or TRBD2, each matching 5 bases. Germline V gene data show CDR1 as SGHAT and CDR2 as FQNNGV. This CDR3 has 17 amino acids. V lost 5 bases and J lost 0, with 20 bases in between. The CDR3 sequence is CASSHPPIGGGSYEQYF. The CDR3 DNA is TGTGCCAGCAGCCACCCCCCCATTGGGGGTGGCTCCTACGAGCAGTACTTC.

The rearrangement links TRBV10-3 to TRBJ1-2; tentatively, D is TRBD1 (6 bases). Trimming took off 5 bases at V and 4 bases at J, with 17 bases between the two ends. CDR3 length: 15 amino acids. Germline V gives CDR1 ENHRY, CDR2 SYGVKD. The CDR3 reads CAISLTGTTSYGYTF. As DNA, the CDR3 is TGTGCCATCAGTTTGACCGGGACAACCTCCTATGGCTACACCTTC.

This clonotype was recorded many times. The chain links TRBV9 to TRBJ1-1, with unresolved D. Per the germline V gene, CDR1 is SGDLS and CDR2 is YYNGEE. The V end was cut by 4 bases, the J end by 5 bases, with 9 bases between. This CDR3 contains 12 residues. The CDR3 spells CASSLPPTEAFF. In DNA form, the CDR3 reads TGTGCCAGCAGCCTCCCGCCAACTGAAGCTTTCTTT.

This sequence joins TRBV5-5 and TRBJ2-7; 7 positions agree with TRBD1. J was trimmed by 3 bases and V by 10 bases; bases with no gene match: 13. The CDR3 totals 14 residues. The V gene's germline CDR1 is SGHKS and CDR2 YYEKEE (reference sequence). The CDR3: CAWSLGTANYEQYF. The CDR3, as DNA: TGTGCCTGGAGCCTCGGGACAGCGAACTACGAGCAGTACTTC.

This clonotype was observed a few times. The rearrangement joins TRBV6-5 to TRBJ1-2, with D possibly being TRBD1 (5 bases). Deletions cut 5 bases from V and 0 bases from J, with 13 bases between. The CDR3 extends over 15 amino acids. Looked up from germline, CDR1 is MNHEY and CDR2 is SVGAGI. The CDR3 spells CASSIATAANYGYTF. The CDR3 bases are TGTGCCAGCAGTATCGCGACAGCAGCTAACTATGGCTACACCTTC.

The chain combines TRBV5-5 with TRBJ1-5; no reliable D call. The ends were cut back, 0 bases at V and 3 bases at J, with 7 bases in the middle. CDR1 is SGHKS and CDR2 is YYEKEE in the germline V gene (reference sequence). The CDR3 extends over 14 amino acids. CDR3 bases: TGTGCCAGCAGCTTGGGAAACCACAATCAGCCCCAGCATTTT. This translates into CASSLGNHNQPQHF.

This clonotype was recorded at least ten times. V and J are TRBV6-5 and TRBJ2-7; D is perhaps TRBD1 (5 bases). The CDR3 is 15 residues long. The V gene lost 0 bases and the J gene lost 3 bases, with 12 bases spanning the gap. The germline CDR1 and CDR2 sequences are MNHEY and SVGAGI. The CDR3 sequence: CASSYSQGSVYEQYF. The CDR3 bases are TGTGCCAGCAGTTACTCGCAGGGATCGGTCTACGAGCAGTACTTC.

This clonotype was recorded many times. V usage is TRBV2 and J usage is TRBJ1-5, with TRBD1 matching 10 bases. V lost 6 bases, J lost 1 base, and 15 bases stayed unmatched. CDR1 and CDR2 from the germline V gene are SNHLY and FYNNEI. The CDR3 length is 19 residues. This chain's CDR3 is CASSPGTGENRGSNQPQHF. Here the CDR3 DNA reads TGTGCCAGCAGCCCGGGGACAGGGGAAAATCGGGGAAGCAATCAGCCCCAGCATTTT.

With respect to this clonotype: A much larger clone sits a single nucleotide away, making a read error possible. V and J are TRBV7-2 and TRBJ2-7; no clear D. CDR3 length: 14 amino acids. CDR1 is SGHTA and CDR2 is FQGNSA in the germline V gene. In nucleotides, the CDR3 is TGCGCCAGCAGCCAAGAGGAAGTAGCCTACGAGCAGTACTTC. Its protein is CASSQEEVAYEQYF.

This sequence joins TRBV7-8 and TRBJ1-1; 7 bases are a match to TRBD1. This CDR3 spans 15 amino acids. With 5 bases clipped from V and 0 bases from J, the junction kept 6 bases outside the gene matches. Germline CDR1 is SGHVS and CDR2 is FQNEAQ. The CDR3 nucleotides are TGTGCCAGCAGCACCTCGACAGGGTTGAACACTGAAGCTTTCTTT. Translated: CASSTSTGLNTEAFF.

The chain is built from TRBV7-9 and TRBJ1-2; 7 nucleotides match TRBD1. CDR3 size: 14 residues. The junction had 9 bases not matched to a gene; V was cut back by 5 bases and J by 6 bases. Germline assignment: CDR1 SEHNR and CDR2 FQNEAQ (reference sequence). CDR3 nucleotides: TGTGCCAGCAGCCCTTACAGGGGTTCTGATGGCTACACCTTC. Its translation is CASSPYRGSDGYTF. Full variable domain (outside the CDR3, taken from reference TRBV7-9 and TRBJ1-2): DTGVSQNPRHKITKRGQNVTFRCDPISEHNRLYWYRQTLGQGPEFLTYFQNEAQLEKSRLLSDRFSAERPKGSFSTLEIQRTEQGDSAMYLCASSPYRGSDGYTFGSGTRLTVV.

This clonotype showed up just a few times. The V gene is TRBV20-1, the J gene TRBJ2-6, with D unclear. The CDR3 spans 14 residues. Germline assignment: CDR1 DFQATT and CDR2 SNEGSKA (reference sequence). V was cut by 4 bases and J by 0 bases, with 7 bases left in between. The CDR3 nucleotides read TGCAGTGCTAACCCCAGCTCTGGGGCCAACGTCCTGACTTTC. It yields the protein CSANPSSGANVLTF.

Ten or more counts support this clonotype. The chain recombines TRBV7-9 with TRBJ1-5; a weak D match, TRBD1 (6 bases). The CDR3 consists of 15 residues. Germline values: CDR1 SEHNR, CDR2 FQNEAQ (reference sequence). V gave up 5 bases and J gave up 2 bases, with 13 bases separating them. The CDR3 coding sequence is TGTGCCAGCAGCCCCGCAGGGGATGGCAATCAGCCCCAGCATTTT. Translated: CASSPAGDGNQPQHF. Full variable domain (outside the CDR3, taken from reference TRBV7-9 and TRBJ1-5): DTGVSQNPRHKITKRGQNVTFRCDPISEHNRLYWYRQTLGQGPEFLTYFQNEAQLEKSRLLSDRFSAERPKGSFSTLEIQRTEQGDSAMYLCASSPAGDGNQPQHFGDGTRLSIL.

Concerning this clonotype itself: A much larger clone is a single base away; this may be a read error. The chain has TRBV20-1 and TRBJ1-6; TRBD1 aligns across 9 bases. Germline CDR1 DFQATT, CDR2 SNEGSKA (reference sequence). V was pared by 0 bases and J by 9 bases, with 6 bases of the junction left unmatched. The CDR3 extends over 15 amino acids. The chain's CDR3 is CSARDFGTGSSPLHF. CDR3 DNA: TGCAGTGCTAGAGATTTCGGGACAGGGAGTTCACCCCTCCACTTT.

Comment on this clonotype: One junction end does not reproduce the germline sequence, and a read error may be involved. The chain carries TRBV3-1 and TRBJ1-4, with 7 positions matching TRBD1. The CDR3 is 13 residues long. Germline loops: CDR1 LGHDT, CDR2 YNNKEL (reference sequence). The CDR3 here is CASSQDCGDSALF. DNA for the CDR3: TGTGCCAGCAGCCAAGATTGCGGGGACAGCGCACTTTTT.

This clonotype was observed a handful of times. V gene TRBV7-8 combines with J gene TRBJ1-1; 8 positions agree with TRBD1. Trimming took 5 bases from V and 7 from J; bases not matched to a gene: 9. Germline values: CDR1 SGHVS, CDR2 FQNEAQ. The CDR3 loop spans 14 amino acids. The CDR3 sequence: CASSPRTGLGEAFF. CDR3 coding DNA: TGTGCCAGCAGCCCGCGGACAGGGCTCGGTGAAGCTTTCTTT.